This T cell receptor (beta chain) emerged from a study of CD4 and CD8 cells across lung adenocarcinoma regions. The patients had localized lung adenocarcinoma, a non-small cell subtype. TCRdb called the PCR reads again in MiXCR, with one record for every CDR3 protein. The repertoire holds approximately 10,000 distinct CDR3 sequences, with roughly 60% as singletons. V was clipped by 3 bases and J by 5 bases, with 10 bases between them. The CDR3 is made up of 14 amino acids. This chain uses TRBV12-3 or TRBV12-4 with TRBJ2-2; a possible D gene is TRBD2 (6 bases). The sequencing input was CD8+ T cells from the margin of a lung tumor. This TCR was sampled from a male donor with lung adenocarcinoma. The CD4 and CD8 labels of this study may be unreliable. The CDR3 is CASSFRGATGELFF. In nucleotides, the CDR3 is TGTGCCAGCAGTTTCCGCGGGGCGACCGGGGAGCTGTTTTTT.